This record covers a single T cell receptor (beta chain). Its antigen is as yet unknown. These data come from a study of T cells expressing NK-cell markers. Study-wide context: HCMV seropositivity characterized seven of the eight sequenced donors, and seronegativity one.

From its re-call of the 5' RACE reads, TCRdb lists each CDR3 protein once, without DNA. This repertoire comprises roughly 380,000 distinct CDR3 sequences; its ten largest clones make up 5% to 5.5%. The CDR3 contains 15 residues. In germline, CDR1 is LNHDA, CDR2 SQIVND (reference sequence). The study, taken as a whole, reports: NKG2C+ dominant clonotypes from over 5 donors made up roughly 1.0-8% of CD8+ T cells.

The sample comprised blood T cells: a sorted CD56 or NKG2C T cell subset, CD4+ or CD8+ T cells, or bulk PBMC T cells (not recorded which). The gene calls are TRBV19 and TRBJ2-7; the TRBD1 assignment by TCRdb is unverifiable without DNA. The clonotype was recovered from a man between 18 and 69 years old in good health. CDR3 residues: CASSIPGGGTYEQYF.